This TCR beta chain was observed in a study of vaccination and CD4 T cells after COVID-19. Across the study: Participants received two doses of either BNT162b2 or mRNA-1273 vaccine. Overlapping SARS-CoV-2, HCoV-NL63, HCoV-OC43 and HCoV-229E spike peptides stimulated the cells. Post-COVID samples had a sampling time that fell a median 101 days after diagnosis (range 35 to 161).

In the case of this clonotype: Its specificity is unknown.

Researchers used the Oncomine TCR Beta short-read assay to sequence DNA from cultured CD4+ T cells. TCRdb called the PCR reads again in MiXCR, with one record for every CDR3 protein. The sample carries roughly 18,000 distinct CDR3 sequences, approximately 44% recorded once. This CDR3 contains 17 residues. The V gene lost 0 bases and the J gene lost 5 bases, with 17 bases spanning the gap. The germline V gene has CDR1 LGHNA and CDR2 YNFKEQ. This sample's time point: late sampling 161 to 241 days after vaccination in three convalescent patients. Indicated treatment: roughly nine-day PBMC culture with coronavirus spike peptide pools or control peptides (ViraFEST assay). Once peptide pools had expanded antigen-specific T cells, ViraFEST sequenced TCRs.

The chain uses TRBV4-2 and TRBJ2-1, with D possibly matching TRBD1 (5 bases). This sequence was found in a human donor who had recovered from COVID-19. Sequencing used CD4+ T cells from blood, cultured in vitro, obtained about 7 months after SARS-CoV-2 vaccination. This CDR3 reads CASSQDGRAYADNEQFF. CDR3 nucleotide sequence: TGTGCCAGCAGCCAAGATGGCAGGGCATACGCTGACAATGAGCAGTTCTTC.